The 30 T cell receptor beta chains reported below all come from one sample, sequenced in a study of memory CD4+ T cells and cytomegalovirus serostatus (dated by TCRdb to between 2018 and 2020). Single viable CD3+CD4+CD8-CD45RO+ cells were sorted as memory CD4+ T cells on a FACSAria II. Preparation of the library involved the immunoSEQ multiplex PCR assay. TCRdb re-hosts the immuneACCESS table, in-frame sequences only. Its copies lack some clones; in the studies checked, an unresolved V gene accounts for under half of them, and the cause for the rest is not known. In this sample the table shows 50,000 to 65,000 clones, over 70% of which occur a single time. The ten largest clones represent about 2.6% of the sample. The sequenced sample was memory CD4+ T cells from blood. The source of these receptors is an adult in good health and CMV-seropositive.

V and J are TRBV19 and TRBJ2-2; 10 nucleotides line up with TRBD2. The CDR3 spans 17 residues. Germline V gene sequence: CDR1 LNHDA, CDR2 SQIVND (reference sequence). J lost 5 bases, V lost 6 bases, and 12 bases had no gene match. The CDR3 nucleotides are TGTGCCAGTAGAATTACTCCTAGCGGGAGTAGTACCGGGGAGCTGTTTTTT. This codes for CASRITPSGSSTGELFF.

The J gene is TRBJ2-5, the V gene TRBV28, with 13 nucleotides matching TRBD2. V lost 8 bases to trimming and J lost 4 bases; unmatched junction nucleotides: 16. The length of the CDR3 is 18 residues. Per the germline V gene, CDR1 is MDHEN and CDR2 is SYDVKM. For the CDR3, the DNA is TGTGCCAGCCAGACCTGGACTAGCGGGAGTACGGAGCGAGAGACCCAGTACTTC. Translated: CASQTWTSGSTERETQYF.

V is TRBV5-4 and J is TRBJ1-1; tentatively, D is TRBD1 (6 bases). This CDR3 contains 13 residues. The germline V and J ends were trimmed by 4 bases and 1 base, with 8 bases remaining between them. Looked up from germline, CDR1 is SGHNT and CDR2 is YYREEE (reference sequence). The CDR3 here is CASSRTENTEAFF. For the CDR3, the DNA is TGTGCCAGCAGCCGGACAGAGAACACTGAAGCTTTCTTT.

This chain connects TRBV23-1 to TRBJ2-1, with D unclear. TRBV23-1 is an ORF; its function is uncertain. V dropped 4 bases and J dropped 0 bases, with 16 bases sitting between them. The CDR3 covers 17 residues. CDR3 loop: CASSLRNSPSSYNEQFF. CDR3 coding DNA: TGCGCCAGCAGTCTGAGAAACTCGCCGAGCTCCTACAATGAGCAGTTCTTC.

This clone occurred once. The chain links TRBV13 to TRBJ2-1, with TRBD2 identical over 10 bases. Germline values: CDR1 PRHDT, CDR2 FYEKMQ (reference sequence). The J segment lost 0 bases and the V segment lost 4 bases, leaving 6 bases of the junction unmatched. The CDR3 consists of 17 residues. CDR3 nucleotide sequence: TGTGCCAGCAGCTCTCGGGTAGCGGGGGGCTCCTACAATGAGCAGTTCTTC. As protein: CASSSRVAGGSYNEQFF.

The V and J genes are TRBV11-3 and TRBJ1-3; D perhaps matches TRBD1 (6 bases). The CDR3 sequence is 17 residues long. Between the trimmed V and J ends, which lost 1 base and 0 bases, there was a span of 13 bases. CDR1 is SGHNT, CDR2 YENEEA, per germline. Here the CDR3 DNA reads TGTGCCAGCAGCTTAGGTCGCCAGGGGCCCTCTGGAAACACCATATATTTT. Its protein is CASSLGRQGPSGNTIYF.

V and J are TRBV12-5 and TRBJ2-6; the D gene is possibly TRBD1 (5 bases). The V gene lost 0 bases and the J gene lost 10 bases, with 10 bases spanning the gap. CDR1 and CDR2 (germline): LGHNT, FRNRAP. CDR3 length equals 14 residues. In DNA form, the CDR3 reads TGTGCTAGTGGTTTGGTGGAACAGGAGAACGTCCTGACTTTC. Translating it yields CASGLVEQENVLTF.

The CDR3 coding sequence is TGTGCCAGCGAGACGAGAGGAACTAGCGGTCCGGAGACCCAGTACTTC. It specifies CASETRGTSGPETQYF. This chain joins TRBV5-8 and TRBJ2-5, with 8 bases fitting TRBD2. V was clipped by 7 bases and J by 5 bases; unmatched bases: 16. Germline-derived CDR1 and CDR2 are SGHTS and YDEGEE. CDR3 length: 16 amino acids. Full variable domain (remainder filled in from reference TRBV5-8 and TRBJ2-5): EAGVTQSPTHLIKTRGQQATLRCSPISGHTSVYWYQQALGLGLQFLLWYDEGEERNRGNFPPRFSGRQFPNYSSELNVNALELEDSALYLCASETRGTSGPETQYFGPGTRLLVL.

The CDR3 is CSVEGPSSGSNSDEQFF. The CDR3 nucleotides are TGCAGCGTTGAAGGGCCCTCTAGCGGGAGCAATAGCGATGAGCAGTTCTTC. This chain connects TRBV29-1 to TRBJ2-1; 10 nucleotides match TRBD2. The V gene's germline CDR1 is SQVTM and CDR2 ANQGSEA. The CDR3 loop spans 17 amino acids. V gave up 1 base and J gave up 8 bases; unmatched junction bases: 14.

The chain uses TRBV6-6 and TRBJ2-2; TRBD2 might be the D (6 bases). CDR3 length: 16 residues. CDR1 MNHNY and CDR2 SVGAGI come from the germline V gene (reference sequence). V lost 6 bases, J lost 8 bases, and 22 bases lay in between. The CDR3 spells CASRDRDWLLKGELFF. The CDR3 DNA sequence: TGTGCCAGCAGGGACCGGGACTGGCTACTAAAGGGGGAGCTGTTTTTT.

This sequence joins TRBV4-3 and TRBJ2-1; D unresolved. V shed 0 bases and J shed 4 bases, with 13 bases lying between them. This CDR3 region has 16 residues. Germline lookup yields CDR1 LGHNA and CDR2 YSLEER. The CDR3: CASSQDQARKYNEQFF. The CDR3 DNA follows: TGCGCCAGCAGCCAAGATCAAGCAAGGAAGTACAATGAGCAGTTCTTC.

V is TRBV11-3 and J is TRBJ2-1; 7 bases are a match to TRBD1. Germline assignment: CDR1 SGHNT and CDR2 YENEEA. The CDR3 length is 15 residues. With V trimmed by 4 bases and J by 6 bases, 9 bases remained unmatched. CDR3 in DNA: TGTGCCAGCAGCTCCCTAGTAGGGGGCGGCAATGAGCAGTTCTTC. This sequence encodes CASSSLVGGGNEQFF.

This CDR3 reads CASSPTGMNTEAFF. As DNA, the CDR3 is TGTGCCAGCTCACCGACAGGGATGAACACTGAAGCTTTCTTT. The chain combines TRBV18 with TRBJ1-1; 7 positions agree with TRBD1. V lost 3 bases and J lost 0; bases outside the gene matches: 1. CDR1 is KGHSH and CDR2 is LQKENI in the germline V gene. This CDR3 contains 14 residues.

This chain uses TRBV28 with TRBJ2-6; D is uncertain. Germline CDR1 and CDR2: MDHEN and SYDVKM. There are 15 residues in the CDR3. V dropped 5 bases and J dropped 2 bases, with 10 bases sitting between them. In nucleotides, the CDR3 is TGTGCCAGCAGTCGGCCCGGGCCTGGGGCCAACGTCCTGACTTTC. Its protein product is CASSRPGPGANVLTF.

This sequence joins TRBV25-1 and TRBJ2-5; D is unresolved. Germline-derived CDR1 and CDR2 are MGHDK and SYGVNS. The CDR3 contains 11 residues. V gave up 9 bases and J gave up 1 base, with 6 bases separating them. CDR3 DNA sequence: TGTGCCAGTGGGTTCCAAGAGACCCAGTACTTC. Its translation: CASGFQETQYF.

The rearrangement links TRBV29-1 to TRBJ1-1, with no clear D. V lost 6 bases to trimming and J lost 6 bases, with 14 bases between them. The CDR3 runs 12 residues. The germline CDR1 and CDR2 sequences are SQVTM and ANQGSEA. The CDR3 sequence: CSVKTSFAEAFF. CDR3 bases: TGCAGCGTCAAGACCTCGTTCGCTGAAGCTTTCTTT.

This clone has only one observation. The chain couples TRBV18 to TRBJ2-5; 12 nucleotides match TRBD2. Germline V gene lookup returns CDR1 KGHSH and CDR2 LQKENI. The V segment lost 3 bases and the J segment 5 bases; nucleotides outside the gene matches: 4. This CDR3 has 15 residues. DNA of the CDR3: TGTGCCAGCTCACCGACTAGCGGGAGTCAGGAGACCCAGTACTTC. As protein: CASSPTSGSQETQYF.

The CDR3 DNA follows: TGTGCCAGCAGGGGGGGACTAGCGGGAGACACCGGGGAGCTGTTTTTT. It specifies CASRGGLAGDTGELFF. The rearrangement joins TRBV28 to TRBJ2-2; TRBD2 matches 14 bases. The germline CDR1 and CDR2 sequences are MDHEN and SYDVKM. This CDR3 is built from 16 residues. J was trimmed by 3 bases and V by 6 bases; bases with no gene match: 3. Full variable domain (rest looked up from reference TRBV28 and TRBJ2-2): DVKVTQSSRYLVKRTGEKVFLECVQDMDHENMFWYRQDPGLGLRLIYFSYDVKMKEKGDIPEGYSVSREKKERFSLILESASTNQTSMYLCASRGGLAGDTGELFFGEGSRLTVL.

The chain recombines TRBV7-2 with TRBJ1-1; 8 nucleotides align to TRBD1. The CDR3 covers 15 residues. Per germline, CDR1 SGHTA and CDR2 FQGNSA. V lost 5 bases to trimming and J lost 5 bases; unmatched junction nucleotides: 10. In DNA form, the CDR3 reads TGTGCCAGCAGCGCGATGCAGGGGGCCAGGACTGAAGCTTTCTTT. Protein product: CASSAMQGARTEAFF.

The chain carries TRBV5-4 and TRBJ1-4, with D maybe TRBD1 (5 bases). V was trimmed by 4 bases and J by 6 bases, leaving 13 bases between them. Germline V gives CDR1 SGHNT, CDR2 YYREEE (reference sequence). The CDR3 is 14 residues long. CDR3: CASSLGGTDEKLFF. CDR3 coding DNA: TGTGCCAGCAGCCTCGGCGGGACCGATGAAAAACTGTTTTTT.

This clone was detected once. V is TRBV18 and J is TRBJ2-1, with 14 bases that match TRBD2. There are 15 residues in the CDR3. Germline loops: CDR1 KGHSH, CDR2 LQKENI. J lost 10 bases, V lost 3 bases, and 5 bases had no gene match. CDR3 region: CASSPRLAGGQEQFF. Here the CDR3 DNA reads TGTGCCAGCTCACCGCGACTAGCGGGAGGGCAAGAGCAGTTCTTC. The entire variable domain, with the rest obtained from reference TRBV18 and TRBJ2-1, is as follows: NAGVMQNPRHLVRRRGQEARLRCSPMKGHSHVYWYRQLPEEGLKFMVYLQKENIIDESGMPKERFSAEFPKEGPSILRIQQVVRGDSAAYFCASSPRLAGGQEQFFGPGTRLTVL.

Here the CDR3 reads CASKDQGPSYEQYF. The CDR3 DNA reads as TGTGCCAGCAAAGACCAGGGTCCCTCCTACGAGCAGTACTTC. The chain links TRBV2 to TRBJ2-7, with D possibly TRBD1 on 5 matching bases. V was pared by 7 bases and J by 0 bases, with 13 bases between. Germline V gene lookup returns CDR1 SNHLY and CDR2 FYNNEI. The CDR3 consists of 14 residues.

This clone was found a few times. This chain links TRBV29-1 with TRBJ1-3, with D unclear. V lost 6 bases to trimming and J lost 4 bases, with 7 bases between them. The germline gives CDR1 SQVTM, CDR2 ANQGSEA. The CDR3 contains 11 residues. As DNA, the CDR3 is TGCAGCGTCCAAGTGGGAAACACCATATATTTT. This translates into CSVQVGNTIYF.

This chain links TRBV18 with TRBJ2-7, with TRBD1 matching 7 bases. This CDR3 spans 15 amino acids. CDR1 and CDR2 (germline): KGHSH, LQKENI. The ends lost 2 bases at V and 3 bases at J; junction bases unmatched: 7. CDR3 coding DNA: TGTGCCAGCTCACCAAGTACAGGGGCTCTCTACGAGCAGTACTTC. Translation: CASSPSTGALYEQYF.

Only a few counts were recorded for this clone. The chain recombines TRBV11-2 with TRBJ1-2, with TRBD1 identical over 8 bases. The V and J ends lost 1 base and 7 bases, in that order; junction bases with no gene match: 11. CDR3 size: 16 residues. CDR1 and CDR2 (germline): SGHAT, FQNNGV. The CDR3 here is CASSLVSGGLTSGYTF. The CDR3 nucleotides are TGTGCCAGCAGCTTAGTTTCAGGGGGCCTGACCTCTGGCTACACCTTC.

The chain employs TRBV2 and TRBJ2-1, with D unresolved. CDR1 SNHLY and CDR2 FYNNEI come from the germline V gene. The CDR3 has 11 amino acids. Trimming removed 8 bases from V and 7 bases from J, with 9 bases in between. The CDR3 DNA reads as TGTGCCAGCGCTAGGTGGAATGAGCAGTTCTTC. It is translated as CASARWNEQFF.

This chain links TRBV20-1 with TRBJ2-3, with D unresolved. The CDR3 is 11 amino acids. Germline V gene lookup returns CDR1 DFQATT and CDR2 SNEGSKA (reference sequence). Trimming stripped 5 bases from V and 7 bases from J, with 10 bases between. DNA for the CDR3: TGCAGTGCTCGATATCTGAATACGCAGTATTTT. Protein product: CSARYLNTQYF.

The J gene is TRBJ1-1, the V gene TRBV4-3; 8 nucleotides agree with TRBD1. The trim removed 4 bases at V and 7 bases at J, leaving 5 bases unmatched. The CDR3 runs 13 residues. Germline CDR1 reads LGHNA; CDR2 reads YSLEER. The CDR3 loop is CASSLGQGDEAFF. In DNA, the CDR3 is TGCGCCAGCAGCCTCGGACAGGGTGATGAAGCTTTCTTT.

The chain carries TRBV28 and TRBJ2-7; 8 nucleotides align to TRBD2. The CDR3 is 13 residues long. CDR1 is MDHEN and CDR2 is SYDVKM in the germline V gene. V lost 8 bases to trimming and J lost 4 bases; unmatched junction nucleotides: 7. The CDR3 loop is CASERGGLYEQYF. Written as DNA, the CDR3 is TGTGCCAGCGAACGGGGGGGTCTGTACGAGCAGTACTTC. Using reference TRBV28 and TRBJ2-7 for the parts outside the CDR3, the full variable domain is DVKVTQSSRYLVKRTGEKVFLECVQDMDHENMFWYRQDPGLGLRLIYFSYDVKMKEKGDIPEGYSVSREKKERFSLILESASTNQTSMYLCASERGGLYEQYFGPGTRLTVT.

This clone was seen a single time. The chain links TRBV5-4 to TRBJ2-1; D call uncertain. Germline CDR1 reads SGHNT; CDR2 reads YYREEE (reference sequence). V gave up 0 bases and J gave up 1 base, with 14 bases separating them. This CDR3 comprises 17 residues. The chain's CDR3 is CASSLGSKGSSYNEQFF. In DNA form, the CDR3 reads TGTGCCAGCAGCTTGGGATCGAAAGGGTCATCCTACAATGAGCAGTTCTTC.